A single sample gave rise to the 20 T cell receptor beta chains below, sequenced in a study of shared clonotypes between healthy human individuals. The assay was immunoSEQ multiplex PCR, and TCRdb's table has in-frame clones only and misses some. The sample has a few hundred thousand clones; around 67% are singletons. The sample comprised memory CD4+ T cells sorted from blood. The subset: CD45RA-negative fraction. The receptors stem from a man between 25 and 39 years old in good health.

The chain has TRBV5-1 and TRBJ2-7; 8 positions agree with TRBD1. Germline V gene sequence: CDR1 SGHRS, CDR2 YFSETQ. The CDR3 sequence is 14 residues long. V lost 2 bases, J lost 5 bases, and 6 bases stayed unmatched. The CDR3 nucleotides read TGCGCCAGCAGCTTTGTTGACAGGGGCGACGAGCAGTACTTC. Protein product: CASSFVDRGDEQYF.

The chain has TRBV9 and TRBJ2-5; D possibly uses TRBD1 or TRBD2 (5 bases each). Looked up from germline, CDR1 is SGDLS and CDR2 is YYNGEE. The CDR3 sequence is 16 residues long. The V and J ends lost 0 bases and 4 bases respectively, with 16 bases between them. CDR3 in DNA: TGTGCCAGCAGCGTAGGTGGGACGGCAATCCGAGAGACCCAGTACTTC. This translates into CASSVGGTAIRETQYF.

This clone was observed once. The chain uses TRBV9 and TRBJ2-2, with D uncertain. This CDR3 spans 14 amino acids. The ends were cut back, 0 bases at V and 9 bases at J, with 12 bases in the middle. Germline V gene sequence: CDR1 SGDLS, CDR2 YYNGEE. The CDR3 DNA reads TGTGCCAGCAGCGTAGCTACTGTGGGGTGGGAGCTGTTTTTT. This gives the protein CASSVATVGWELFF.

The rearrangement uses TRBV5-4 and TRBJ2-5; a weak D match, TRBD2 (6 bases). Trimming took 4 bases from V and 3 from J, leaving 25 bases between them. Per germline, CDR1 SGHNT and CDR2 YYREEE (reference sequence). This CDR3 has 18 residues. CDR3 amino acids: CASSQSFGNSGGKETQYF. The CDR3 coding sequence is TGTGCCAGCAGCCAATCCTTCGGTAATAGCGGAGGCAAAGAGACCCAGTACTTC.

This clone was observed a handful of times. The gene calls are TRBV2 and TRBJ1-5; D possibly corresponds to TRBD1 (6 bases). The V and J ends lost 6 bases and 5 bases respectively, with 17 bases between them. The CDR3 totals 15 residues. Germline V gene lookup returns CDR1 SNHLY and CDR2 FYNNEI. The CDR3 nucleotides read TGTGCCAGCAGCCCCCAGAGGGGGATGGATCAGCCCCAGCATTTT. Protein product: CASSPQRGMDQPQHF.

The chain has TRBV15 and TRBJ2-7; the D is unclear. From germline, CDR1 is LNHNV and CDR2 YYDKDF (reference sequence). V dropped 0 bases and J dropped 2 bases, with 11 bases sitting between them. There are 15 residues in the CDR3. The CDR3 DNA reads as TGTGCCACCAGCAGAGATCGAGGCAGTACCTACGAGCAGTACTTC. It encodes CATSRDRGSTYEQYF.

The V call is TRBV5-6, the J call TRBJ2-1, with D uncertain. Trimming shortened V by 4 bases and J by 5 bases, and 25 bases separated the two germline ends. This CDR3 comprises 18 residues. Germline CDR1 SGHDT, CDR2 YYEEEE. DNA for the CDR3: TGTGCCAGCAGCATGATGAGGCCTCCCTCATTGGGGAACAATGAGCAGTTCTTC. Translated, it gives CASSMMRPPSLGNNEQFF.

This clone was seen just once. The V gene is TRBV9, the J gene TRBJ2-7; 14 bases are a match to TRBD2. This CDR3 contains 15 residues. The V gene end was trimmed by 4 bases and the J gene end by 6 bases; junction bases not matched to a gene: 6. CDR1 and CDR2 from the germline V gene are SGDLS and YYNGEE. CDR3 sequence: CASSPKTSGRAEQYF. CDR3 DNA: TGTGCCAGCAGCCCTAAGACTAGCGGGAGGGCCGAGCAGTACTTC. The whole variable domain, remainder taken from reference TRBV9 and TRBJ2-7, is DSGVTQTPKHLITATGQRVTLRCSPRSGDLSVYWYQQSLDQGLQFLIQYYNGEERAKGNILERFSAQQFPDLHSELNLSSLELGDSALYFCASSPKTSGRAEQYFGPGTRLTVT.

The CDR3 region has the DNA TGTGCCAGCAGCAAAGCGCAAGGGCCAGCGCAGCCTATCTCCTACGAGCAGTACTTC. Protein sequence: CASSKAQGPAQPISYEQYF. The V gene is TRBV21-1, the J gene TRBJ2-7. TRBV21-1 is flagged as a pseudogene. This CDR3 spans 19 amino acids.

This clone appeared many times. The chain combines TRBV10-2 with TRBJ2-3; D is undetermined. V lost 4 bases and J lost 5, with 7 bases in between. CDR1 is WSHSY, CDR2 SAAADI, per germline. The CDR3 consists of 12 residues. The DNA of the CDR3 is TGCGCCAGCAGTGTTTCAGAAGATACGCAGTATTTT. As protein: CASSVSEDTQYF.

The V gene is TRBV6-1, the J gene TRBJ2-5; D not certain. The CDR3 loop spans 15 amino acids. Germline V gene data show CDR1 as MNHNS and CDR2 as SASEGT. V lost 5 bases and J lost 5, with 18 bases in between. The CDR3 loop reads CASSRPMSVGETQYF. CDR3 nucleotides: TGTGCCAGCAGTCGGCCAATGTCGGTCGGGGAGACCCAGTACTTC.

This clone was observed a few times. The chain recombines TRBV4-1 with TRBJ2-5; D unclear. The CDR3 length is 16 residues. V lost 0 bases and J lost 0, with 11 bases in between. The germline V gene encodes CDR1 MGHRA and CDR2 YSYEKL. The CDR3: CASSQEITGYQETQYF. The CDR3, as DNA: TGCGCCAGCAGCCAAGAAATAACGGGTTACCAAGAGACCCAGTACTTC.

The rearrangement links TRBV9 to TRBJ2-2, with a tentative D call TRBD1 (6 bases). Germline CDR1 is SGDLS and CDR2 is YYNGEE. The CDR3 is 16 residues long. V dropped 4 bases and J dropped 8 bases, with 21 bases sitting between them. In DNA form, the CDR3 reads TGTGCCAGCAGCCCCCCCGGCCAGGGGTTTTATGGGGAGCTGTTTTTT. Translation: CASSPPGQGFYGELFF.

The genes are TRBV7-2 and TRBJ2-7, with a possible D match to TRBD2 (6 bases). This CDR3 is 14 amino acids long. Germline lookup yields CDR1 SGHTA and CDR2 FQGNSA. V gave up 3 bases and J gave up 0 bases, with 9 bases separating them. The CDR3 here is CASSFRRDSYEQYF. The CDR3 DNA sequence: TGTGCCAGCAGCTTTCGGCGGGACTCCTACGAGCAGTACTTC.

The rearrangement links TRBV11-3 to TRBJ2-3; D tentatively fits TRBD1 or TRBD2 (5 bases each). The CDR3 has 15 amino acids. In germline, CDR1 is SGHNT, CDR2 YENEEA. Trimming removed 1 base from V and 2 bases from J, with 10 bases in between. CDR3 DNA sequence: TGTGCCAGCAGCTTAGGGCTTGGGACCACAGATACGCAGTATTTT. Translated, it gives CASSLGLGTTDTQYF.

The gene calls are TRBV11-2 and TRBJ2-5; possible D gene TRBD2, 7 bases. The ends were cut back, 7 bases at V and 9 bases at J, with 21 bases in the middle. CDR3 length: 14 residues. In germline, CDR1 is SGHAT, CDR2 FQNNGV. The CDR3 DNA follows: TGTGCCAGCAACGTAGGGGCAGGGAGGGGGGCCCAGTACTTC. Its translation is CASNVGAGRGAQYF. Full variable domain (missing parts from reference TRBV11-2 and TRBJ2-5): EAGVAQSPRYKIIEKRQSVAFWCNPISGHATLYWYQQILGQGPKLLIQFQNNGVVDDSQLPKDRFSAERLKGVDSTLKIQPAKLEDSAVYLCASNVGAGRGAQYFGPGTRLLVL.

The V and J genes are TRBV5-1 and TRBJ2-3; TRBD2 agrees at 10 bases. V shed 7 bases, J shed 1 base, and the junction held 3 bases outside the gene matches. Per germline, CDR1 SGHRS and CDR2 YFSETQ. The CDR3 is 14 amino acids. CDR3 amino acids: CASAGTSGTDTQYF. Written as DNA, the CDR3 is TGCGCCAGCGCTGGGACTAGCGGCACAGATACGCAGTATTTT.

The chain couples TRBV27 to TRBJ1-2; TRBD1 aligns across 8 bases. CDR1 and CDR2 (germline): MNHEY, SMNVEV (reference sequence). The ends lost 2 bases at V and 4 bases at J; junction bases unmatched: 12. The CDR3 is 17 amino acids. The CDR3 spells CASSLKGGRGRLYGYTF. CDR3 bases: TGTGCCAGCAGTTTAAAGGGCGGCAGGGGGCGCCTCTATGGCTACACCTTC.

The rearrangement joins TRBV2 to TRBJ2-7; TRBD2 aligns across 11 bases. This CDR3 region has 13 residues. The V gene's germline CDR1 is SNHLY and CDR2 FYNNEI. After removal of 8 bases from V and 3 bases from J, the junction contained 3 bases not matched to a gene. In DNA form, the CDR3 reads TGTGCCAGCCGACTAGCGGGATTCTACGAGCAGTACTTC. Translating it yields CASRLAGFYEQYF.

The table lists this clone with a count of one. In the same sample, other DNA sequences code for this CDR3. The CDR3: CASSRDRGTGELFF. The CDR3 nucleotides read TGTGCCAGCAGTAGGGACAGGGGTACCGGGGAGCTGTTTTTT. The chain uses TRBV2 and TRBJ2-2; 10 bases map to TRBD1. The CDR3 runs to 14 residues. The trim removed 5 bases at V and 5 bases at J, leaving 2 bases unmatched. The V gene's germline CDR1 is SNHLY and CDR2 FYNNEI.